These 7 T cell receptor beta chains came from one sample sequenced in a study of Ad26.COV2.S vaccination and SARS-CoV-2 variants (TCRdb year 2021). Taken with the paper, the label for treatment or condition translates to: approximately 18 received Ad26.COV2.S at low or high dose, single or two shots; roughly five received placebo; per-sample allocation not given. For vaccine and placebo recipients, repertoires were sequenced using samples collected on day 63 after the first injection. The method was the immunoSEQ multiplex PCR assay. TCRdb carries this immuneACCESS record with in-frame sequences only. Its versions omit some clonotypes, under half of them owing to an unresolved V gene in the studies checked, with the rest unexplained. Here the sample has around 310,000 clones; 85% to 90% occur a single time. The ten largest clones capture approximately 5% of the sample. The source was peripheral blood, collected in a trial of Ad26.COV2.S vaccine versus placebo. These receptors were collected from a person between 18 and 65 years old who received the Ad26.COV2.S COVID-19 vaccine or a placebo.

The chain links TRBV5-1 to TRBJ2-1; 7 bases fit TRBD2. The CDR3 is made up of 15 amino acids. Germline V gene lookup returns CDR1 SGHRS and CDR2 YFSETQ. The V gene end was trimmed by 0 bases and the J gene end by 8 bases; junction bases not matched to a gene: 8. The CDR3 spells CASSLEVGGPDEQFF. The CDR3, as DNA: TGCGCCAGCAGCTTGGAGGTGGGAGGGCCAGATGAGCAGTTCTTC.

The chain links TRBV19 to TRBJ2-1; D remains unclear. CDR3 size: 16 residues. Germline lookup yields CDR1 LNHDA and CDR2 SQIVND (reference sequence). Trimming cost V 1 base and J 0 bases, with 10 bases left between them. CDR3 region: CASSIGRRHSYNEQFF. CDR3 in DNA: TGTGCCAGTAGTATAGGTCGGAGACACTCCTACAATGAGCAGTTCTTC.

The chain recombines TRBV28 with TRBJ2-1; maybe TRBD1 (6 bases). CDR1 is MDHEN, CDR2 SYDVKM, per germline. Trimming stripped 6 bases from V and 5 bases from J, with 17 bases between. The CDR3 covers 15 residues. CDR3 sequence (DNA): TGTGCCAGCAGCCCCCATTGGGGGCGCGACAATGAGCAGTTCTTC. This encodes CASSPHWGRDNEQFF.

The chain uses TRBV5-1 and TRBJ2-2, with 13 bases identical to TRBD2. CDR1 and CDR2 (germline): SGHRS, YFSETQ. V was pared by 4 bases and J by 4 bases, with 4 bases of the junction left unmatched. The CDR3 contains 16 residues. As DNA, the CDR3 is TGCGCCAGCAGCCAGGGACTAGCGGGGAGCACCGGGGAGCTGTTTTTT. It translates to CASSQGLAGSTGELFF.

The rearrangement uses TRBV19 and TRBJ1-2; D unclear. The CDR3 loop spans 13 amino acids. Trimming removed 4 bases from V and 6 bases from J, with 12 bases in between. Germline V gene data show CDR1 as LNHDA and CDR2 as SQIVND (reference sequence). The CDR3 spells CASSTGPRHGYTF. The DNA of the CDR3 is TGTGCCAGTAGTACTGGCCCCAGACATGGCTACACCTTC.

This chain joins TRBV27 and TRBJ2-1; possibly TRBD2 for D (5 bases). Germline assignment: CDR1 MNHEY and CDR2 SMNVEV (reference sequence). V gave up 4 bases and J gave up 6 bases, with 10 bases separating them. This CDR3 is 13 amino acids long. For the CDR3, the DNA is TGTGCCAGCAGTTCGGACTCCGCCAATGAGCAGTTCTTC. Translation gives CASSSDSANEQFF.

V and J are TRBV15 and TRBJ2-3; 7 bases align to TRBD1. This CDR3 has 15 amino acids. Per the germline V gene, CDR1 is LNHNV and CDR2 is YYDKDF (reference sequence). Trimming took 8 bases from V and 4 from J; bases not matched to a gene: 12. In nucleotides, the CDR3 is TGTGCCACCCAACAGGGGATAAGCTTCGCAGATACGCAGTATTTT. It specifies CATQQGISFADTQYF. Filled out from reference TRBV15 and TRBJ2-3, the complete variable domain reads DAMVIQNPRYQVTQFGKPVTLSCSQTLNHNVMYWYQQKSSQAPKLLFHYYDKDFNNEADTPDNFQSRRPNTSFCFLDIRSPGLGDTAMYLCATQQGISFADTQYFGPGTRLTVL.